Each of the 15 T cell receptor beta chains below was sequenced from the same sample in a study of T-cell memory formation after mild COVID-19. One entry per CDR3 protein results from TCRdb running MiXCR on the 5' RACE reads. The sample yields hundreds of thousands of distinct CDR3 sequences, around 15% seen once. Sequenced sample: PBMCs or a T cell subset sorted from them (not recorded which). These receptors came from a man between 18 and 29 years old who had mild COVID-19 (a few samples of this study predate the infection). Cell type and time point are not known.

This clonotype has ten or more counts. The chain carries TRBV11-1 and TRBJ2-2, with 8 positions matching TRBD1. The CDR3 consists of 19 residues. CDR1 and CDR2 (germline): SGHAT, FQDESV (reference sequence). V gave up 4 bases and J gave up 3 bases; unmatched junction bases: 16. The CDR3 DNA is TGTGCCAGCAGCTCCCTCTTCCAAATGGACAGGGCCTACACCGGGGAGCTGTTTTTT. This encodes CASSSLFQMDRAYTGELFF. Supplemented by reference TRBV11-1 and TRBJ2-2, the full variable domain reads EAEVAQSPRYKITEKSQAVAFWCDPISGHATLYWYRQILGQGPELLVQFQDESVVDDSQLPKDRFSAERLKGVDSTLKIQPAELGDSAMYLCASSSLFQMDRAYTGELFFGEGSRLTVL.

This chain joins TRBV2 and TRBJ1-1; 9 bases agree with TRBD1. The junction had 6 bases not matched to a gene; V was cut back by 6 bases and J by 4 bases. The CDR3 runs 14 residues. In germline, CDR1 is SNHLY, CDR2 FYNNEI. CDR3 sequence: CASRDRGPGTEAFF. The CDR3 DNA reads as TGTGCCAGCAGGGACAGGGGCCCGGGCACTGAAGCTTTCTTT.

This clonotype was observed a handful of times. The DNA of the CDR3 is TGTGCCATCAGTGAGTCGACTCCGGTCGGTTACGCCTACGAGCAGTACGTC. It codes for CAISESTPVGYAYEQYV. This chain connects TRBV10-3 to TRBJ2-7, with D unclear. Germline CDR1 reads ENHRY; CDR2 reads SYGVKD. Trimming took off 0 bases at V and 2 bases at J, with 17 bases between the two ends. The CDR3 covers 17 residues.

The rearrangement joins TRBV6-8 to TRBJ2-7; weak D call: TRBD1 (6 bases). Per the germline V gene, CDR1 is MNHGY and CDR2 is SAAAGT. This CDR3 region has 16 residues. V lost 5 bases and J 0 bases, leaving 17 bases between the germline ends. CDR3 residues: CASSSLDSPHSYEQYV. The CDR3 DNA is TGTGCCAGCAGTAGCCTGGACAGCCCTCACTCCTACGAGCAGTACGTC.

This clonotype was seen only a few times. The rearrangement links TRBV5-6 to TRBJ1-2, with D hard to call. The CDR3 is 12 residues long. Germline V gives CDR1 SGHDT, CDR2 YYEEEE. Trimming shortened V by 4 bases and J by 3 bases, and 7 bases separated the two germline ends. CDR3 loop: CASSAADYGYTF. In nucleotides, the CDR3 is TGTGCCAGCAGCGCGGCGGACTATGGCTACACCTTC.

A few counts support this clonotype. This chain links TRBV29-1 with TRBJ2-3; possible D gene TRBD1, 6 bases. V gave up 6 bases and J gave up 2 bases, with 18 bases separating them. CDR3 length: 15 amino acids. Germline V gene sequence: CDR1 SQVTM, CDR2 ANQGSEA. The CDR3 loop reads CSVRERDRNTDTQYF. CDR3 nucleotides: TGCAGCGTCCGGGAAAGAGACAGGAACACAGATACGCAGTATTTT.

A remark on this clonotype: Germline is not matched at one junction end, which may reflect a read error. The J gene is TRBJ1-2, the V gene TRBV15; D is perhaps TRBD1 (5 bases). CDR3 length equals 14 residues. Germline loops: CDR1 LNHNV, CDR2 YYDKDF (reference sequence). The CDR3 loop is CDTSRDGGHYGYTF. CDR3 DNA sequence: TGTGACACCAGCAGAGATGGGGGACACTATGGCTACACCTTC. Looking up the rest from reference TRBV15 and TRBJ1-2 gives the full variable domain: DAMVIQNPRYQVTQFGKPVTLSCSQTLNHNVMYWYQQKSSQAPKLLFHYYDKDFNNEADTPDNFQSRRPNTSFCFLDIRSPGLGDTAMYLCDTSRDGGHYGYTFGSGTRLTVV.

In this sample, this clonotype turned up a few times. The rearrangement links TRBV6-2 or TRBV6-3 to TRBJ1-1; D unclear. In germline, CDR1 is MNHEY, CDR2 SVGEGT. The length of the CDR3 is 13 residues. Trimming cost V 6 bases and J 0 bases, with 8 bases left between them. Here the CDR3 reads CASRPQMNTEAFF. The DNA for the CDR3 is TGTGCCAGCAGGCCTCAGATGAACACTGAAGCTTTCTTT.

V and J are TRBV6-6 and TRBJ2-3, with a tentative D call TRBD2 (6 bases). Looked up from germline, CDR1 is MNHNY and CDR2 is SVGAGI (reference sequence). CDR3 length: 14 amino acids. The CDR3 loop is CATKEGWNTDTQYF. The CDR3 coding sequence is TGTGCGACCAAGGAGGGGTGGAACACAGATACGCAGTATTTT.

This clonotype has ten or more counts. J is TRBJ2-7 and V is TRBV29-1, with 7 bases identical to TRBD1. CDR1 SQVTM and CDR2 ANQGSEA come from the germline V gene. Losses at the gene ends were 4 bases for V and 4 bases for J; bases not matched to a gene: 10. This CDR3 is built from 14 residues. This chain's CDR3 is CSVGFEGALYEQYF. Here the CDR3 DNA reads TGCAGCGTTGGATTTGAGGGGGCGCTTTACGAGCAGTACTTC.

V and J are TRBV4-2 and TRBJ2-1; TRBD2 matches at 11 bases. V lost 1 base and J lost 0; bases outside the gene matches: 11. CDR1 LGHNA and CDR2 YNFKEQ come from the germline V gene. The CDR3 covers 20 residues. This chain's CDR3 is CASSQAVASGGLSSYNEQFF. CDR3 bases: TGTGCCAGCAGCCAAGCGGTCGCTAGCGGGGGGCTCAGCTCCTACAATGAGCAGTTCTTC.

This clonotype was observed at least ten times. The rearrangement links TRBV27 to TRBJ2-1; D could derive from TRBD1 or TRBD2 (5 bases each). The CDR3 spans 16 residues. Germline-derived CDR1 and CDR2 are MNHEY and SMNVEV (reference sequence). With 4 bases removed from V and 9 bases from J, the gap between germline ends came to 22 bases. For the CDR3, the DNA is TGTGCCAGCAGTTCGAACCCGGGACCCTCTTATTCTGAGCAGTTCTTC. This translates into CASSSNPGPSYSEQFF.

This clonotype occurred many times. This chain joins TRBV20-1 and TRBJ2-3; TRBD2 aligns across 8 bases. Unmatched junction bases numbered 6, after V lost 6 bases and J lost 4 bases. The CDR3 extends over 13 amino acids. Germline CDR1 reads DFQATT; CDR2 reads SNEGSKA (reference sequence). CDR3 amino acids: CSAQTGGPDTQYF. The CDR3 coding sequence is TGCAGTGCACAGACGGGGGGGCCAGATACGCAGTATTTT.

This sequence joins TRBV20-1 and TRBJ1-1, with 7 nucleotides matching TRBD1. J gave up 9 bases and V 5 bases, and 12 bases lay outside the gene matches. The CDR3 is 13 amino acids. Germline CDR1 and CDR2: DFQATT and SNEGSKA (reference sequence). The CDR3 DNA sequence: TGCAGTGCTCAGGGGGGAGCCCAAAGCCAAGCTTTCTTT. Its translation: CSAQGGAQSQAFF.

This clonotype was seen only a few times. The chain uses TRBV7-3 and TRBJ1-6; D may be TRBD1 (6 bases). V lost 5 bases and J 6 bases, leaving 8 bases between the germline ends. CDR3 size: 13 residues. Germline V gene data show CDR1 as SGHTA and CDR2 as FQGTGA. The CDR3 bases are TGTGCCAGCAGCGCGGACAGTAATTCACCCCTCCACTTT. As protein: CASSADSNSPLHF. Using reference TRBV7-3 and TRBJ1-6 for the parts outside the CDR3, the full variable domain is GAGVSQTPSNKVTEKGKYVELRCDPISGHTALYWYRQSLGQGPEFLIYFQGTGAADDSGLPNDRFFAVRPEGSVSTLKIQRTERGDSAVYLCASSADSNSPLHFGNGTRLTVT.